The 10 T cell receptor beta chains reported below all come from one sample, sequenced in a study of blood T cells in healthy people across ages. Together with a sample-barcoded 5' primer, a J-beta primer mix was included in a second PCR lasting roughly 6 to 12 cycles. TCRdb reprocessed the 5' RACE reads with MiXCR, giving one entry per CDR3 protein. The table lists roughly 830,000 distinct CDR3 sequences, around 68% of them singletons. The sequenced material came from blood. The receptors here all came from a man aged 25-45 years in good health.

The J gene is TRBJ2-1, the V gene TRBV30; D unclear. The V and J ends lost 0 bases and 0 bases respectively, with 6 bases between them. The germline gives CDR1 GTSNPN, CDR2 SVGIG (reference sequence). This CDR3 has 14 amino acids. The CDR3 loop is CAWSVGSSYNEQFF. Written as DNA, the CDR3 is TGTGCCTGGAGTGTTGGAAGCTCCTACAATGAGCAGTTCTTC.

This clonotype was found a few times. The chain joins TRBV7-2 to TRBJ2-7; D perhaps matches TRBD1 (7 bases). V was shortened by 5 bases and J by 3 bases, with 14 bases between the two germline ends. Germline CDR1 SGHTA, CDR2 FQGNSA. The CDR3 runs to 14 residues. As DNA, the CDR3 is TGTGCCAGCAGCGCCAGGGGGGCCGACTACGAGCAGTACTTC. This encodes CASSARGADYEQYF. The whole variable domain, filled in from reference TRBV7-2 and TRBJ2-7, reads GAGVSQSPSNKVTEKGKDVELRCDPISGHTALYWYRQSLGQGLEFLIYFQGNSAPDKSGLPSDRFSAERTGGSVSTLTIQRTQQEDSAVYLCASSARGADYEQYFGPGTRLTVT.

The chain is built from TRBV12-3 or TRBV12-4 and TRBJ2-5; D perhaps matches TRBD2 (5 bases). V was pared by 3 bases and J by 5 bases, with 10 bases between. The CDR3 has 13 amino acids. CDR3 sequence reads: CASSFEGGETQYF. CDR3 nucleotide sequence: TGTGCCAGCAGTTTTGAGGGTGGGGAGACCCAGTACTTC.

V and J are TRBV27 and TRBJ2-6, with 7 bases matching TRBD1. This CDR3 is 18 amino acids long. The germline V gene has CDR1 MNHEY and CDR2 SMNVEV (reference sequence). V gave up 6 bases and J gave up 1 base; unmatched junction bases: 12. CDR3: CASSPVRGLLSGANVLTF. DNA of the CDR3: TGTGCCAGCAGCCCGGTAAGGGGGCTACTTTCTGGGGCCAACGTCCTGACTTTC.

This clonotype showed up just a few times. J is TRBJ1-6 and V is TRBV4-1; TRBD1 is a possible D gene (5 bases). The germline CDR1 and CDR2 sequences are MGHRA and YSYEKL. The CDR3 loop spans 18 amino acids. The V end lost 4 bases, the J end lost 7 bases, and 23 bases lay between the germline ends. The CDR3 reads CASSPTGVQGEWNSPLHF. The CDR3, as DNA: TGCGCCAGCAGCCCGACGGGTGTCCAGGGCGAATGGAATTCACCCCTCCACTTT.

The chain has TRBV28 and TRBJ2-5, with 8 positions matching TRBD1. CDR1 MDHEN and CDR2 SYDVKM come from the germline V gene. The CDR3 length is 15 residues. Trimming took 5 bases from V and 5 from J; bases not matched to a gene: 10. CDR3 region: CASSPPTGVSETQYF. For the CDR3, the DNA is TGTGCCAGCAGTCCACCGACAGGGGTTTCGGAGACCCAGTACTTC.

This rearrangement joins TRBV4-2 to TRBJ2-1; D is uncertain. This CDR3 comprises 15 residues. Per germline, CDR1 LGHNA and CDR2 YNFKEQ. Trimming took off 1 base at V and 12 bases at J, with 19 bases between the two ends. The CDR3 is CASSQGSLPPRMQFF. The CDR3 DNA reads as TGTGCCAGCAGCCAAGGCTCCCTGCCCCCGAGGATGCAGTTCTTC.

The V call is TRBV6-2 or TRBV6-3, the J call TRBJ2-1; D gene unclear. The CDR3 spans 12 residues. The germline gives CDR1 MNHEY, CDR2 SVGEGT. Trimming removed 2 bases at V and 4 bases at J, with 3 bases between. The CDR3 sequence: CASSYRYNEQFF. The CDR3 bases are TGTGCCAGCAGTTACAGGTACAATGAGCAGTTCTTC.

This clonotype was seen more than once but under ten times. The chain links TRBV11-2 to TRBJ2-3; D is possibly TRBD1 (5 bases). The V gene's germline CDR1 is SGHAT and CDR2 FQNNGV. The CDR3 extends over 16 amino acids. V was trimmed by 0 bases and J by 2 bases, leaving 12 bases between them. The CDR3 protein is CASSLDLGQSTDTQYF. CDR3 DNA: TGTGCCAGCAGCTTAGATTTGGGGCAATCCACAGATACGCAGTATTTT.

This chain connects TRBV9 to TRBJ2-1, with TRBD2 identical over 12 bases. In germline, CDR1 is SGDLS, CDR2 YYNGEE. The CDR3 runs to 16 residues. V lost 2 bases, J lost 3 bases, and 3 bases stayed unmatched. CDR3 bases: TGTGCCAGCAGCGTCGGACTAGCGGGGAGCTACAATGAGCAGTTCTTC. Its translation is CASSVGLAGSYNEQFF.